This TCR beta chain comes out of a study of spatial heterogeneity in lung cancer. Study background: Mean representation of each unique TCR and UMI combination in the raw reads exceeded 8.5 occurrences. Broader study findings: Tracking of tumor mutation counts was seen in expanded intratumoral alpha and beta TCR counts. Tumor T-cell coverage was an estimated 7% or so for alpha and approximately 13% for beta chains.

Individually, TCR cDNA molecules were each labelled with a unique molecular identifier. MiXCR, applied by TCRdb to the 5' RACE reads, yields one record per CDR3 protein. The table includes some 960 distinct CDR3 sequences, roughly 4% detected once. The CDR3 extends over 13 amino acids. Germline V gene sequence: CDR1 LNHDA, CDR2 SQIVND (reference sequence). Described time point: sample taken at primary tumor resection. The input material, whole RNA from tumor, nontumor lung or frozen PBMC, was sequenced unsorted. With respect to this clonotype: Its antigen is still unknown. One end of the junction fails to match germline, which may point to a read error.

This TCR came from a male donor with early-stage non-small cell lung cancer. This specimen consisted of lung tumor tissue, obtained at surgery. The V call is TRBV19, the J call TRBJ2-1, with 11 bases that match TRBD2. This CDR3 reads CASRIAGGDEQFF. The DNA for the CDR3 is TGTGCCAGTAGAATAGCGGGAGGGGATGAGCAGTTCTTC.